This T cell receptor (beta chain) was captured in a study of T cell responses to AZD1222 COVID-19 vaccine. The V end was cut by 4 bases, the J end by 8 bases, with 18 bases between. Germline values: CDR1 SGHRS, CDR2 YFSETQ. The CDR3 is made up of 14 amino acids. Study-wide findings and caveats: A reported finding is that nearly half of spike-specific TCRs target unmutated variant regions. Sampling captured repertoires only after the peak T cell response. The span of vaccine-associated CD4 TCRs extended across spike, with dominance at 160-218 and 743-854.

The repertoire was sequenced with immunoSEQ multiplex PCR; TCRdb's copy has only in-frame clones and lacks some. The profile shows about 120,000 clones, around 87% of them singletons. Whether given at about 4 or about 12 weeks, second doses were pooled. About this clone: What it binds is unknown.

V and J are TRBV5-1 and TRBJ1-2; D unresolved. This specimen consisted of peripheral blood, obtained 28 days after the second AZD1222 dose. The sequence came from an adult who received the AZD1222 COVID-19 vaccine. CDR3 sequence (DNA): TGCGCCAGCAGCCCCGATGGGGAGGTCGGGGGCTACACCTTC. Protein sequence: CASSPDGEVGGYTF.